The clone carrying this T cell receptor beta chain counts as large. The antigen remains undetermined. TCRdb reprocessed the reads via MiXCR and lists one record per CDR3 protein. The data contain some 1,500 distinct CDR3 sequences, 16% of them seen just once; the ten biggest clones take up about 9%. These data come from a study of liver allograft versus peripheral blood T cells. Study-wide context: Liver transplant recipients had T cell receptor repertoires compared between transplanted liver and peripheral blood. Study-level points and caveats: As reported, T cell receptor repertoires inside liver allografts differed from those present in peripheral blood.

The TCR comes from a human patient who had a liver transplant. Some T cells may be graft donor cells.

The CDR3 loop is CASSRRGSYEQYF. The DNA of the CDR3 is TGTGCCAGCAGTCGACGGGGCTCCTACGAGCAGTACTTC. The rearrangement joins TRBV27 to TRBJ2-7; D may be TRBD2 (5 bases). V was cut by 5 bases and J by 0 bases, with 8 bases left in between. CDR1 is MNHEY, CDR2 SMNVEV, per germline (reference sequence). The CDR3 sequence is 13 residues long.